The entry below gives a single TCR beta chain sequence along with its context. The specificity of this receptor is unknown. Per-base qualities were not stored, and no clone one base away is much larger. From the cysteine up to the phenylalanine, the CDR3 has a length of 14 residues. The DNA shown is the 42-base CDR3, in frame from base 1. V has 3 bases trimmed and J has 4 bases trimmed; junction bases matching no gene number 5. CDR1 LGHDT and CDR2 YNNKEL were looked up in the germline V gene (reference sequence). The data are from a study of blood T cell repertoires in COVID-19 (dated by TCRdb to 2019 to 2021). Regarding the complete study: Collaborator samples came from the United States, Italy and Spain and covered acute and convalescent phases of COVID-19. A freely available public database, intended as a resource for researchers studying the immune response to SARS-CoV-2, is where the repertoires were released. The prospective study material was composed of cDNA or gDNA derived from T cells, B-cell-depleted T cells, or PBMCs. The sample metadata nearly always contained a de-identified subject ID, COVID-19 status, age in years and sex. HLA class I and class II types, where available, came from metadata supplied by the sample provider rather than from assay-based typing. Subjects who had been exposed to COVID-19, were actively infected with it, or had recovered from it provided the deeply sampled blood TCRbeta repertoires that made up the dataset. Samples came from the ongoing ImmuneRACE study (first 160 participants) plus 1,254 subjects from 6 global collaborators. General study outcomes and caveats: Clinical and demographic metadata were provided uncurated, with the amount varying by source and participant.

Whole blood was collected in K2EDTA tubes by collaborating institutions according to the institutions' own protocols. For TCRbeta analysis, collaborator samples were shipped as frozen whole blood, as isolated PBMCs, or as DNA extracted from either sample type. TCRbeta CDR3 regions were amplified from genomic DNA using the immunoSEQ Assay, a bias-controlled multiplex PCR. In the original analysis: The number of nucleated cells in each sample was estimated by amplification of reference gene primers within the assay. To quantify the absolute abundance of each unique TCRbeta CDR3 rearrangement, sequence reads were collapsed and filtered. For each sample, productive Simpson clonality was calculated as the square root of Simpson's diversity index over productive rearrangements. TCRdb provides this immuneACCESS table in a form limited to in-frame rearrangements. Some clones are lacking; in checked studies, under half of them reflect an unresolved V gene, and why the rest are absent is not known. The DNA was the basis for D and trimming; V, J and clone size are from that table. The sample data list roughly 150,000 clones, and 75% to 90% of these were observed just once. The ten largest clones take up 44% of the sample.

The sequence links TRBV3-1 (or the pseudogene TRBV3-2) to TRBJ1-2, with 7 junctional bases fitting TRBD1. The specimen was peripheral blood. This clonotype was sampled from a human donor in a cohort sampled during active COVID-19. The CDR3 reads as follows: CASSQLGQTYGYTF. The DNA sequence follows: TGTGCCAGCAGCCAGTTGGGACAGACCTATGGCTACACCTTC.